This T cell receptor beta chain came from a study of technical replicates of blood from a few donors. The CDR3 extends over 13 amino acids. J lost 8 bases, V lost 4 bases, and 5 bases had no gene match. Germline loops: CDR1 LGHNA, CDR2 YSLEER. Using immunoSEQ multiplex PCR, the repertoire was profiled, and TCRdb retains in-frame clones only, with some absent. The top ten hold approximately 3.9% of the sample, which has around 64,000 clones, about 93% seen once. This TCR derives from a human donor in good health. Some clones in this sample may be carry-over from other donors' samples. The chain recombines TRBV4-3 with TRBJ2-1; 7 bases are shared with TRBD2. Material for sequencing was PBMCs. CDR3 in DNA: TGCGCCAGCAGCCCTAGGGGAGGGGATGAGCAGTTCTTC. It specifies CASSPRGGDEQFF.